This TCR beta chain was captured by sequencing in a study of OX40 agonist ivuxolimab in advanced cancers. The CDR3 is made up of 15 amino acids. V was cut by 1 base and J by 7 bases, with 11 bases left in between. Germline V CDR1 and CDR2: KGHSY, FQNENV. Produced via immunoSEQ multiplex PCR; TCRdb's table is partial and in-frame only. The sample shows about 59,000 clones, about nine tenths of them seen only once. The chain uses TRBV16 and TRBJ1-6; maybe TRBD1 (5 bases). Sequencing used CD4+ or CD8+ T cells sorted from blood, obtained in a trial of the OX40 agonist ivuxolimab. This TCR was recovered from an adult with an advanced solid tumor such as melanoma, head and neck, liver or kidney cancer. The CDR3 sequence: CASSQFSGRNSPLHF. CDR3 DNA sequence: TGTGCCAGCAGCCAATTCTCAGGGAGGAATTCACCCCTCCACTTT.